By share of the sample, the clone carrying this TCR beta chain is medium-sized. Antigen: not known. This entry is derived from a study of metastatic and nonmetastatic thyroid tumors. Overall study: Comparison of repertoires was carried out across blood and tumor or nodule tissue from malignant and benign thyroid patients.

The V gene end was trimmed by 5 bases and the J gene end by 2 bases; junction bases not matched to a gene: 11. CDR3 length equals 18 residues. Germline assignment: CDR1 MNHEY and CDR2 SMNVEV (reference sequence). All patients reached thyroid surgery having received no treatment beforehand. In the authors' methods: It was from CDR3 differences across clinicopathological groups that a distant-metastasis classifier for papillary thyroid cancer was built. TCRdb re-clonotyped the PCR reads via MiXCR. The V and J calls follow TCRdb's processing rather than the paper's. The table records around 20,000 clones, approximately 10% of them present only once. Study outcomes and limitations: Significantly greater TCR beta diversity was reportedly found in malignant thyroid tumors than in benign nodules (in blood and tumor).

The rearrangement joins TRBV27 to TRBJ2-5, with 13 bases identical to TRBD2. The specimen sequenced was blood. The sequence was obtained from a female donor with papillary thyroid cancer or a benign thyroid nodule (not recorded which). Some clones in this sample may be carry-over from other donors' samples. The CDR3 spells CASSPHGLAGVGQETQYF. The DNA for the CDR3 is TGTGCCAGCAGTCCCCATGGACTAGCGGGAGTCGGTCAAGAGACCCAGTACTTC.